These 27 T cell receptor beta chains originate from one sample sequenced in a study of breast tumors, draining lymph nodes, adjacent tissues. Using its own MiXCR run on the multiplex PCR reads, TCRdb lists one record per CDR3 protein. Among approximately 11,000 distinct CDR3 sequences listed, less than 70% were seen once. Sequencing was done on a sample of breast tumor tissue. These receptors came from a female donor with breast cancer. Some clones in this sample may be carry-over from other donors' samples.

This clonotype was counted only a few times. This sequence joins TRBV7-2 and TRBJ2-2; no firm D call. Trimming took 2 bases from V and 10 from J, leaving 5 bases between them. Germline CDR1 reads SGHTA; CDR2 reads FQGNSA. There are 11 residues in the CDR3. The DNA for the CDR3 is TGTGCCAGCAGCTTACTACAGGAGCTGTTTTTT. Translation gives CASSLLQELFF.

This clonotype was detected once. This chain joins TRBV6-6 and TRBJ2-2; D possibly corresponds to TRBD1 (5 bases). V dropped 6 bases and J dropped 1 base, with 9 bases sitting between them. This CDR3 contains 14 residues. The germline V gene has CDR1 MNHNY and CDR2 SVGAGI (reference sequence). The CDR3 bases are TGTGCCAGCAGCCATGGACAGAACACCGGGGAGCTGTTTTTT. Translation: CASSHGQNTGELFF.

This rearrangement joins TRBV29-1 to TRBJ2-2; no definite D call. The V end lost 7 bases, the J end lost 2 bases, and 5 bases lay between the germline ends. CDR1 is SQVTM and CDR2 is ANQGSEA in the germline V gene. The CDR3 runs 11 residues. Here the CDR3 DNA reads TGCAGCGCCAGAAACACCGGGGAGCTGTTTTTT. Amino acid sequence: CSARNTGELFF.

The V call is TRBV3-1, the J call TRBJ1-3, with 9 bases lining up with TRBD1. The CDR3 has 14 residues. The germline gives CDR1 LGHDT, CDR2 YNNKEL (reference sequence). V was pared by 7 bases and J by 7 bases, with 8 bases of the junction left unmatched. The CDR3 bases are TGTGCCAGCACGTTAGGGACAGGGAGGAACACCATATATTTT. This sequence encodes CASTLGTGRNTIYF.

This clonotype was counted many times. The genes are TRBV20-1 and TRBJ2-7; D gene ambiguous. Germline assignment: CDR1 DFQATT and CDR2 SNEGSKA (reference sequence). V was clipped by 1 base and J by 4 bases, with 5 bases between them. The CDR3 loop spans 11 amino acids. The CDR3 region has the DNA TGCAGTGCTAGAGCTCAATACGAGCAGTACTTC. As protein: CSARAQYEQYF.

This clonotype is categorized as hyperexpanded (1% or more). The rearrangement uses TRBV5-4 and TRBJ2-2; D is undetermined. CDR3 length: 11 amino acids. Trimming pared 6 bases from V and 5 bases from J, leaving 5 bases between. From germline, CDR1 is SGHNT and CDR2 YYREEE (reference sequence). The CDR3 loop reads CASTSTGELFF. The CDR3 DNA follows: TGTGCCAGCACCTCGACCGGGGAGCTGTTTTTT.

About this clonotype itself: The junction differs from germline at one of its ends, possibly a read error. V gene TRBV20-1 combines with J gene TRBJ2-1; 10 bases map to TRBD1. The CDR3 runs to 14 residues. Germline values: CDR1 DFQATT, CDR2 SNEGSKA (reference sequence). CDR3 coding DNA: TGCAGTACTTCCTGGACAGGGGGGGGAACTGAGCAGTTCTTT. It is translated as CSTSWTGGGTEQFF.

The chain uses TRBV10-3 and TRBJ1-4; the D gene is possibly TRBD1 (6 bases). The CDR3 loop spans 14 amino acids. Trimming took 0 bases from V and 8 from J, leaving 10 bases between them. CDR1 and CDR2 (germline): ENHRY, SYGVKD. CDR3 sequence reads: CAISESQGREKLFF. The DNA for the CDR3 is TGTGCCATCAGTGAGTCGCAGGGGAGAGAAAAACTGTTTTTT.

Here the CDR3 DNA reads TGCAGTGCTAGAGAGTGGAGCGGAGCTGCACTAGCGGGGGCCGGGGGAGATACGCAGTATTTT. Protein sequence: CSAREWSGAALAGAGGDTQYF. The chain has TRBV20-1 and TRBJ2-3; 11 nucleotides agree with TRBD2. Germline lookup yields CDR1 DFQATT and CDR2 SNEGSKA (reference sequence). V was clipped by 0 bases and J by 5 bases; unmatched bases: 22. The CDR3 is 21 residues long.

The chain combines TRBV19 with TRBJ2-7; D is possibly TRBD1 or TRBD2 (5 bases each). The V end was cut by 2 bases, the J end by 0 bases, with 8 bases between. The CDR3 totals 14 residues. Germline V gives CDR1 LNHDA, CDR2 SQIVND (reference sequence). The CDR3 coding sequence is TGTGCCAGTAGTATAAAGGGGAGCTCCTACGAGCAGTACTTC. Translation: CASSIKGSSYEQYF.

The V gene is TRBV24-1, the J gene TRBJ2-3; 8 bases line up with TRBD1. V lost 4 bases and J lost 0; bases outside the gene matches: 8. CDR3 size: 17 residues. In germline, CDR1 is KGHDR, CDR2 SFDVKD. The CDR3 DNA follows: TGTGCCACCAGTGACCCCGGACAGGGAGGTAGCACAGATACGCAGTATTTT. Protein sequence: CATSDPGQGGSTDTQYF.

The chain combines TRBV6-5 with TRBJ1-6; no reliable D call. This CDR3 contains 14 residues. Trimming removed 0 bases at V and 8 bases at J, with 8 bases between. Germline V CDR1 and CDR2: MNHEY, SVGAGI. The CDR3 DNA reads TGTGCCAGCAGTTACTCTGGGTGGGATTCACCCCTCCACTTT. Its translation is CASSYSGWDSPLHF.

The gene calls are TRBV25-1 and TRBJ2-1, with TRBD2 identical over 8 bases. CDR1 MGHDK and CDR2 SYGVNS come from the germline V gene. V was pared by 2 bases and J by 8 bases, with 14 bases of the junction left unmatched. The CDR3 spans 17 residues. The CDR3 loop reads CASSEILPGLELHEQFF. Here the CDR3 DNA reads TGTGCCAGCAGTGAAATATTACCGGGACTAGAACTACATGAGCAGTTCTTC.

This sequence joins TRBV12-3 or TRBV12-4 and TRBJ2-5; D is unresolved. The CDR3 runs 15 residues. V lost 1 base, J lost 1 base, and 10 bases lay in between. CDR3 DNA: TGTGCCAGCAGTTTAGTCCCAGACCGCCAAGAGACCCAGTACTTC. It codes for CASSLVPDRQETQYF.

This chain connects TRBV7-3 to TRBJ2-7, with 7 bases lining up with TRBD1. V lost 5 bases, J lost 6 bases, and 4 bases stayed unmatched. This CDR3 has 12 residues. Germline V lookup: CDR1 SGHTA, CDR2 FQGTGA. CDR3 amino acids: CASSTYRGEQYF. In nucleotides, the CDR3 is TGTGCCAGCAGCACCTACAGGGGCGAGCAGTACTTC.

By sample share, this clonotype is large. V gene TRBV20-1 combines with J gene TRBJ2-5, with 8 bases lining up with TRBD2. The CDR3 extends over 14 amino acids. Trimming at V came to 1 base and at J to 5 bases, leaving 6 bases not matched to a gene. Germline loops: CDR1 DFQATT, CDR2 SNEGSKA (reference sequence). CDR3 sequence: CSARAGTSFETQYF. The CDR3 nucleotides read TGCAGTGCTAGAGCCGGGACTAGTTTCGAGACCCAGTACTTC.

V is TRBV29-1 and J is TRBJ1-3, with D uncertain. CDR1 SQVTM and CDR2 ANQGSEA come from the germline V gene. This CDR3 comprises 13 residues. Trimming removed 4 bases from V and 0 bases from J, with 7 bases in between. The CDR3 sequence: CSVVGGSGNTIYF. The CDR3 DNA is TGCAGCGTTGTTGGCGGCTCTGGAAACACCATATATTTT.

This clonotype was seen ten or more times. This chain connects TRBV19 to TRBJ2-3; no clear D. The CDR3 length is 15 residues. The V end lost 5 bases, the J end lost 2 bases, and 14 bases lay between the germline ends. The V gene's germline CDR1 is LNHDA and CDR2 SQIVND (reference sequence). CDR3 amino acids: CASSRSRVFTDTQYF. CDR3 nucleotides: TGTGCCAGTAGTCGTTCTAGGGTATTCACAGATACGCAGTATTTT.

The J gene is TRBJ2-3, the V gene TRBV5-8, with D possibly being TRBD2 (5 bases). V was pared by 2 bases and J by 3 bases, with 10 bases between. Germline V gene data show CDR1 as SGHTS and CDR2 as YDEGEE. This CDR3 region has 14 residues. CDR3 in DNA: TGTGCCAGCAGCTTTGGAACGGGGACAGATACGCAGTATTTT. Its translation is CASSFGTGTDTQYF.

The chain carries TRBV7-9 and TRBJ2-1; D is possibly TRBD1 (5 bases). Germline assignment: CDR1 SEHNR and CDR2 FQNEAQ (reference sequence). This CDR3 region has 12 residues. V was cut by 0 bases and J by 10 bases, with 7 bases left in between. The chain's CDR3 is CASSLAGVEQFF. CDR3 in DNA: TGTGCCAGCAGCTTAGCAGGGGTCGAGCAGTTCTTC.

This clonotype was found a few times. The chain couples TRBV19 to TRBJ2-3; D uncertain. CDR1 is LNHDA and CDR2 is SQIVND in the germline V gene (reference sequence). The CDR3 runs to 15 residues. The V and J ends lost 3 bases and 0 bases respectively, with 10 bases between them. The DNA of the CDR3 is TGTGCCAGTAGTATGGTATTCGGGAGCACAGATACGCAGTATTTT. Protein sequence: CASSMVFGSTDTQYF. The full variable domain, in which reference TRBV19 and TRBJ2-3 provide the parts outside the CDR3, is DGGITQSPKYLFRKEGQNVTLSCEQNLNHDAMYWYRQDPGQGLRLIYYSQIVNDFQKGDIAEGYSVSREKKESFPLTVTSAQKNPTAFYLCASSMVFGSTDTQYFGPGTRLTVL.

The chain recombines TRBV7-6 with TRBJ1-2, with 11 bases matching TRBD1. The V segment lost 4 bases and the J segment 8 bases; nucleotides outside the gene matches: 3. This CDR3 has 13 amino acids. In germline, CDR1 is SGHVS, CDR2 FNYEAQ. The CDR3, as DNA: TGTGCCAGCAGCTCGGACAGGGGGCTCGGCTACACCTTC. Its translation: CASSSDRGLGYTF.

To note about this clonotype: A read error may produce the germline difference seen at one junction end. DNA of the CDR3: TGTGCCAGCAGTCACTCGATTGCGACAGGGAACGGCTACACCTTC. Translating it yields CASSHSIATGNGYTF. The rearrangement joins TRBV6-2 or TRBV6-3 to TRBJ1-2; 7 nucleotides line up with TRBD1. This CDR3 is 15 amino acids long. The germline V gene encodes CDR1 MNHEY and CDR2 SVGEGT.

This clonotype has just a few counts. The chain links TRBV6-5 to TRBJ1-2, with 8 bases matching TRBD1. The CDR3 totals 13 residues. Germline assignment: CDR1 MNHEY and CDR2 SVGAGI. The V segment lost 6 bases and the J segment 5 bases; nucleotides outside the gene matches: 5. Written as DNA, the CDR3 is TGTGCCAGCAGACATGGACAGGGTTATGGCTACACCTTC. Encoded protein: CASRHGQGYGYTF.

This clonotype was found many times. The gene calls are TRBV7-3 and TRBJ1-5; no clear D gene. Germline V lookup: CDR1 SGHTA, CDR2 FQGTGA. V lost 3 bases and J 5 bases, leaving 8 bases between the germline ends. This CDR3 has 13 amino acids. CDR3 region: CASSFGRDQPQHF. In nucleotides, the CDR3 is TGTGCCAGCAGCTTCGGGCGGGATCAGCCCCAGCATTTT.

The chain employs TRBV2 and TRBJ1-2; 7 bases line up with TRBD1. The CDR3 contains 14 residues. The germline gives CDR1 SNHLY, CDR2 FYNNEI. V gave up 10 bases and J gave up 2 bases; unmatched junction bases: 10. The CDR3 region has the DNA TGTGCCACACACACGGCAGGGGGGAACTATGGCTACACCTTC. Its translation: CATHTAGGNYGYTF.

This clonotype occurred a few times. The rearrangement uses TRBV10-3 and TRBJ1-2; the D gene is possibly TRBD1 (5 bases). This CDR3 region has 14 residues. The V end lost 7 bases, the J end lost 1 base, and 13 bases lay between the germline ends. Germline loops: CDR1 ENHRY, CDR2 SYGVKD. CDR3 coding DNA: TGTGCCATCACGGAGCGTGGGGGTAACTATGGCTACACCTTC. Protein sequence: CAITERGGNYGYTF.